The rows below give T cell receptor beta chains drawn from one sample of a study of identical twins. One entry per CDR3 protein, called by TCRdb with MiXCR from the 5' RACE reads. The sample shows roughly 690,000 distinct CDR3 sequences, around 20% of them seen only once. These same records also appear under a second study, on T cells expressing NK-cell markers.

Material for sequencing was PBMCs. These TCRs come from a young woman in good health. The CDR3 runs from the conserved cysteine through the conserved F or W. A D gene is named only where the DNA matches it firmly. The size of a clone is reported for some rows only, either as once, few or many, or as a class for expanded clones.

TRBD1 | TRBJ2-5 | - | TRBV12-3/TRBV12-4 | CASSFSDRVETQYF | TGTGCCAGCAGTTTCTCGGACAGGGTAGAGACCCAGTACTTC
TRBD1 | TRBJ1-5 | - | TRBV20-1 | CSAWDRPNQPQHF | TGCAGTGCTTGGGACAGACCAAATCAGCCCCAGCATTTT
- | TRBJ1-1 | few | TRBV4-3 | CASSPGLKNGAEAFF | TGCGCCAGCAGCCCCGGCTTAAAAAATGGGGCTGAAGCTTTCTTT
- | TRBJ2-1 | few | TRBV7-9 | CASMGGFHNEQFF | TGTGCCAGCATGGGGGGTTTCCACAATGAGCAGTTCTTC
TRBD2 | TRBJ2-7 | - | TRBV5-1 | CASSLGTSGFYEQYF | TGCGCCAGCAGCTTGGGGACTAGCGGATTCTACGAGCAGTACTTC
TRBD2 | TRBJ2-3 | once | TRBV3-1 | CASSQVMQAGGHTDTQYF | TGTGCCAGCAGCCAAGTAATGCAAGCGGGGGGCCACACAGATACGCAGTATTTT
- | TRBJ1-4 | few | TRBV7-2 | CASSLSTEKLFF | TGTGCCAGCAGCTTATCCACTGAAAAACTGTTTTTT
- | TRBJ2-7 | - | TRBV10-2 | CPSRFGGSWEQYF | TGCCCCAGCAGGTTCGGGGGTTCATGGGAGCAGTACTTC
TRBD1 | TRBJ2-1 | once | TRBV5-1 | CASSTNTGTGYNEQFF | TGCGCCAGCAGCACGAATACCGGGACAGGGTACAATGAGCAGTTCTTC
TRBD1 | TRBJ2-4 | - | TRBV2 | CASSQEGQGGDIQYF | TGTGCCAGCAGTCAGGAGGGACAGGGCGGGGACATTCAGTACTTC
TRBD1 | TRBJ2-3 | - | TRBV20-1 | CSLGDRAPDTQYF | TGCAGTCTGGGGGACAGGGCGCCAGATACGCAGTATTTT
- | TRBJ2-1 | many | TRBV30 | CAWSPGSGWEQFF | TGTGCCTGGAGTCCCGGGTCCGGGTGGGAGCAGTTCTTC
TRBD2 | TRBJ2-7 | - | TRBV3-1 | CASSPRLLAEEQYF | TGTGCCAGCAGCCCCCGGTTACTAGCGGAGGAGCAGTACTTC
- | TRBJ2-3 | - | TRBV6-5 | CASSYPGGTDTQYF | TGTGCCAGCAGTTACCCCGGGGGCACAGATACGCAGTATTTT
TRBD1 | TRBJ2-7 | many | TRBV6-1 | CASRPRQGARVYEQYF | TGTGCCAGCAGACCCCGACAGGGGGCACGAGTCTACGAGCAGTACTTC
- | TRBJ2-2 | - | TRBV7-2 | CASSLINTGELFF | TGTGCCAGCAGCTTAATAAACACCGGGGAGCTGTTTTTT
TRBD2 | TRBJ2-4 | - | TRBV3-1 | CASSQGTSQNIQYF | TGTGCCAGCAGCCAAGGGACTAGTCAAAACATTCAGTACTTC
- | TRBJ1-3 | - | TRBV6-5 | CASSYSSGRVRGNTIYF | TGTGCCAGCAGTTACTCATCCGGTCGGGTGAGGGGAAACACCATATATTTT
TRBD2 | TRBJ2-1 | - | TRBV11-2 | CASSFRFASGGGGHNEQFF | TGTGCCAGCAGCTTTAGGTTTGCTAGCGGGGGAGGGGGGCACAATGAGCAGTTCTTC
- | TRBJ1-5 | - | TRBV20-1 | CSAQLSNQPQHF | TGCAGTGCCCAGCTTAGCAATCAGCCCCAGCATTTT
- | TRBJ1-2 | few | TRBV29-1 | CSVGLGGLDGYTF | TGCAGCGTGGGCTTGGGGGGATTGGATGGCTACACCTTC
- | TRBJ2-3 | few | TRBV7-2 | CASSSHYTDTQYF | TGTGCCAGCAGCTCCCACTACACAGATACGCAGTATTTT
- | TRBJ2-3 | few | TRBV4-3 | CASSQEGGRVGDTQYF | TGCGCCAGCAGCCAAGAGGGGGGCAGGGTCGGGGATACGCAGTATTTT
- | TRBJ2-7 | - | TRBV6-5 | CASSYSLALPTTYEQYF | TGTGCCAGCAGTTACTCTCTCGCTCTACCAACCACTTACGAGCAGTACTTC
- | TRBJ2-3 | - | TRBV3-1 | CASSQQGPSTDTQYF | TGTGCCAGCAGCCAACAGGGGCCTTCCACAGATACGCAGTATTTT
- | TRBJ2-7 | - | TRBV12-3/TRBV12-4 | CASSGSPYEQYF | TGTGCCAGCAGCGGATCTCCCTACGAGCAGTACTTC
- | TRBJ2-5 | - | TRBV7-3 | CASSSITGETQYF | TGTGCCAGCAGCTCCATAACCGGCGAGACCCAGTACTTC
- | TRBJ2-1 | - | TRBV4-2 | CASSSYHQAGSTYNEQFF | TGTGCCAGCAGCTCATACCACCAGGCGGGTTCGACCTACAATGAGCAGTTCTTC
- | TRBJ2-1 | - | TRBV2 | CASSAGYWNEQFF | TGTGCCAGCAGCGCGGGGTATTGGAATGAGCAGTTCTTC
- | TRBJ2-1 | many | TRBV20-1 | CSASPGDNEQFF | TGCAGTGCTAGCCCGGGTGACAATGAGCAGTTCTTC
- | TRBJ2-1 | many | TRBV12-3/TRBV12-4 | CASSFYPDEQFF | TGTGCCAGCAGTTTCTATCCAGATGAGCAGTTCTTC
- | TRBJ2-6 | - | TRBV6-1 | CASSRDVGSGANVLTF | TGTGCCAGCAGTCGGGACGTTGGCTCTGGGGCCAACGTCCTGACTTTC
TRBD1 | TRBJ2-5 | few | TRBV20-1 | CSAGDRGGGETQYF | TGCAGTGCTGGGGACAGGGGCGGAGGGGAGACCCAGTACTTC
- | TRBJ1-2 | few | TRBV6-5 | CASSYRYNYGYTF | TGTGCCAGCAGTTACCGCTATAACTATGGCTACACCTTC
- | TRBJ2-2 | few | TRBV7-2 | CASSLATQNTGELFF | TGTGCCAGCAGCTTAGCCACTCAGAACACCGGGGAGCTGTTTTTT
- | TRBJ2-2 | - | TRBV7-9 | CASSQTDGELFF | TGTGCCAGCAGCCAGACAGACGGGGAGCTGTTTTTT
TRBD2 | TRBJ2-3 | few | TRBV6-5 | CASSYLASGSVTDTQYF | TGTGCCAGCAGTTACTTGGCTAGCGGGAGCGTCACAGATACGCAGTATTTT
TRBD2 | TRBJ2-3 | - | TRBV27 | CASSGLGTSGSRGRADTQYF | TGTGCCAGCAGTGGGCTCGGGACTAGCGGGAGTCGGGGTCGCGCAGATACGCAGTATTTT
- | TRBJ1-1 | - | TRBV27 | CASSLSFNGPLEAFF | TGTGCCAGCAGTTTATCTTTCAATGGACCCCTGGAAGCTTTCTTT
- | TRBJ1-1 | few | TRBV5-1 | CASRRDGEMNTEAFF | TGCGCCAGCAGACGGGACGGAGAGATGAACACTGAAGCTTTCTTT
- | TRBJ1-2 | - | TRBV6-1 | CASIAQHTNYGYTF | TGTGCCAGCATTGCACAGCACACTAACTATGGCTACACCTTC
- | TRBJ2-7 | - | TRBV6-2/TRBV6-3 | CASSDRLSASYEQYF | TGTGCCAGCAGCGACCGCCTGAGTGCCTCCTACGAGCAGTACTTC
- | TRBJ2-2 | - | TRBV5-1 | CASSLGASTNTGELFF | TGCGCCAGCAGCTTGGGGGCCAGCACGAACACCGGGGAGCTGTTTTTT
- | TRBJ2-1 | few | TRBV6-1 | CASKAGAGALSEQFF | TGTGCCAGCAAGGCGGGGGCCGGGGCATTGAGTGAGCAGTTCTTC
- | TRBJ1-2 | - | TRBV6-5 | CASLGPGGYTF | TGTGCCAGCCTCGGACCCGGGGGCTACACCTTC
TRBD2 | TRBJ2-7 | - | TRBV7-8 | CASSLMSSGNEQYF | TGTGCCAGCAGCTTAATGTCTAGCGGGAACGAGCAGTACTTC
- | TRBJ2-4 | once | TRBV11-1 | CASSSSLAGQQLAKNIQYF | TGTGCCAGCAGTTCCTCGCTTGCGGGACAGCAACTAGCCAAAAACATTCAGTACTTC
TRBD1 | TRBJ2-3 | once | TRBV6-1 | CAGRDRVTDTQYF | TGTGCCGGACGGGACAGGGTCACAGATACGCAGTATTTT
TRBD2 | TRBJ2-1 | few | TRBV6-1 | CASTKTSANSYNEQFF | TGTGCCAGCACAAAGACTAGCGCAAACTCCTACAATGAGCAGTTCTTC
- | TRBJ2-3 | - | TRBV6-4 | CASTVGHLTDTQYF | TGTGCCAGCACGGTAGGGCACCTTACAGATACGCAGTATTTT
TRBD2 | TRBJ2-2 | many | TRBV12-3/TRBV12-4 | CASSPGLAATGELFF | TGTGCCAGCAGCCCGGGACTAGCGGCCACCGGGGAGCTGTTTTTT
- | TRBJ2-5 | - | TRBV20-1 | CSADPGQEVRRTQYF | TGCAGTGCGGATCCGGGGCAGGAAGTACGAAGGACCCAGTACTTC
TRBD2 | TRBJ2-2 | - | TRBV7-2 | CASSLTSYGTGELFF | TGTGCCAGCAGCTTGACTAGCTACGGCACCGGGGAGCTGTTTTTT
- | TRBJ1-6 | few | TRBV2 | CASSEAGGEGSPLHF | TGTGCCAGCAGTGAAGCAGGTGGGGAAGGTTCACCCCTCCACTTT
- | TRBJ2-7 | - | TRBV5-1 | CASSSQESYEQYF | TGCGCCAGCAGCTCCCAAGAGTCCTACGAGCAGTACTTC
- | TRBJ2-7 | many | TRBV5-1 | CASSSSLGYEQYF | TGCGCCAGCAGTAGTAGCCTTGGGTACGAGCAGTACTTC
- | TRBJ2-1 | many | TRBV7-9 | CASSGRRGSSYNEQFF | TGTGCCAGCAGCGGTCGGCGAGGGAGCTCCTACAATGAGCAGTTCTTC
- | TRBJ1-4 | many | TRBV5-1 | CASSSETTNEKLFF | TGCGCCAGCAGCTCAGAGACAACTAATGAAAAACTGTTTTTT
- | TRBJ2-5 | many | TRBV3-1 | CASSQGVASTLETQYF | TGTGCCAGCAGCCAAGGTGTGGCGAGCACTTTAGAGACCCAGTACTTC
TRBD1 | TRBJ2-7 | many | TRBV12-3/TRBV12-4 | CASSFGGQEQYF | TGTGCCAGCAGTTTTGGGGGACAGGAGCAGTACTTC